This passage covers 9 T cell receptor beta chains from one sample sequenced in a study of control samples from healthy donors and cancer patients (TCRdb year 2020). The method was the immunoSEQ multiplex PCR assay. TCRdb holds this immuneACCESS table with in-frame rearrangements only. Some clones are missing; in checked studies, unresolved V genes explain under half, and the rest has no known cause. The sample profile shows more than 140,000 clones; around 90% of them were found once. Approximately 7.2% of the sample is held by the ten biggest clonotypes. The sequenced material came from blood. These receptors were obtained from a man between 18 and 35 years old in good health.

The CDR3 coding sequence is TGTGCCATCAGTGAGTCGACAGGGGGCTATAATTCACCCCTCCACTTT. Translation: CAISESTGGYNSPLHF. The chain links TRBV10-3 to TRBJ1-6; TRBD1 aligns across 9 bases. This CDR3 is 16 amino acids long. The trim removed 0 bases at V and 3 bases at J, leaving 0 bases unmatched. Germline assignment: CDR1 ENHRY and CDR2 SYGVKD.

The chain combines TRBV6-2 or TRBV6-3 with TRBJ1-4, with 9 bases that match TRBD1. J was trimmed by 0 bases and V by 6 bases; bases with no gene match: 5. The CDR3 covers 16 residues. Per the germline V gene, CDR1 is MNHEY and CDR2 is SVGEGT. CDR3 in DNA: TGTGCCAGCAGCCGAAGACAGGGGGCAACTAATGAAAAACTGTTTTTT. Translation gives CASSRRQGATNEKLFF.

The V and J genes are TRBV7-9 and TRBJ1-4; D is ambiguous. Trimming removed 2 bases at V and 5 bases at J, with 9 bases between. Germline V gene data show CDR1 as SEHNR and CDR2 as FQNEAQ (reference sequence). The CDR3 totals 14 residues. CDR3 in DNA: TGTGCCAGCAGCTTACCCCCCAACAATGAAAAACTGTTTTTT. Amino acid sequence: CASSLPPNNEKLFF.

This sequence joins TRBV19 and TRBJ1-4; possibly TRBD1 for D (6 bases). The germline gives CDR1 LNHDA, CDR2 SQIVND (reference sequence). Trimming took off 1 base at V and 8 bases at J, with 11 bases between the two ends. CDR3 size: 14 residues. The CDR3 spells CASSIGQGKEKLFF. The CDR3 region has the DNA TGTGCCAGTAGTATAGGCCAGGGGAAGGAAAAACTGTTTTTT.

The chain couples TRBV19 to TRBJ1-2, with TRBD1 matching 8 bases. The germline V gene encodes CDR1 LNHDA and CDR2 SQIVND (reference sequence). The V and J ends lost 6 bases and 2 bases, in that order; junction bases with no gene match: 5. This CDR3 has 14 residues. DNA of the CDR3: TGTGCCAGTAGCGACAGGGGAAGAAACTATGGCTACACCTTC. This gives the protein CASSDRGRNYGYTF.

The gene calls are TRBV30 and TRBJ1-5; D gene unclear. Trimming pared 3 bases from V and 6 bases from J, leaving 15 bases between. Germline V CDR1 and CDR2: GTSNPN, SVGIG (reference sequence). This CDR3 is 14 amino acids long. CDR3 coding DNA: TGTGCCTGGAGAGATCAGTGGGGAGGTCAGCCCCAGCATTTT. Translating it yields CAWRDQWGGQPQHF.

The chain links TRBV5-1 to TRBJ1-2; D may be TRBD1 (5 bases). V lost 5 bases and J 5 bases, leaving 16 bases between the germline ends. The CDR3 is 14 amino acids. The germline V gene encodes CDR1 SGHRS and CDR2 YFSETQ. The CDR3 bases are TGCGCCAGCAGTCTGGGGGGGTCGGCATATGGCTACACCTTC. Its protein product is CASSLGGSAYGYTF.

The V call is TRBV6-5, the J call TRBJ2-7; 8 bases line up with TRBD2. Germline-derived CDR1 and CDR2 are MNHEY and SVGAGI. V shed 6 bases, J shed 4 bases, and the junction held 8 bases outside the gene matches. This CDR3 comprises 14 residues. CDR3 sequence reads: CASRVSRGVYEQYF. The CDR3 DNA reads as TGTGCCAGCAGGGTCTCGCGGGGGGTGTACGAGCAGTACTTC.

This rearrangement joins TRBV18 to TRBJ1-1, with 9 bases identical to TRBD1. The CDR3 runs 18 residues. Germline CDR1 is KGHSH and CDR2 is LQKENI. The J segment lost 2 bases and the V segment lost 3 bases, leaving 13 bases of the junction unmatched. The CDR3 is CASSPSIPGQGDNTEAFF. The CDR3 DNA is TGTGCCAGCTCACCTTCTATCCCGGGACAGGGTGACAACACTGAAGCTTTCTTT.